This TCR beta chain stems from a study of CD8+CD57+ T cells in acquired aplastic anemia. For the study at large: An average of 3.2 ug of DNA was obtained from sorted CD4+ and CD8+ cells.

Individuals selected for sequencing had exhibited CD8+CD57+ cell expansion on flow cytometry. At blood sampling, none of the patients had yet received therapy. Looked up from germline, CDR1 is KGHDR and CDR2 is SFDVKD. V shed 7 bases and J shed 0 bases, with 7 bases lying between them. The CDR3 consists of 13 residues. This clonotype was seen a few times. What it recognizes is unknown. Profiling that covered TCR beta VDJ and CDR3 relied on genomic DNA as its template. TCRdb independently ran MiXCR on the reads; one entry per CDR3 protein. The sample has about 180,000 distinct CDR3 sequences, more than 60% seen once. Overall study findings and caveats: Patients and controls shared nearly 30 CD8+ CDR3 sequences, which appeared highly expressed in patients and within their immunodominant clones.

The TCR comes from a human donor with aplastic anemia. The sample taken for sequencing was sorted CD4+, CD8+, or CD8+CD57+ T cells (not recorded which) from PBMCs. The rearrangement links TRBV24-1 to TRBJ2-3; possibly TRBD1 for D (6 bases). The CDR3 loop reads CATRGASTDTQYF. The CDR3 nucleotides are TGTGCCACCAGGGGGGCCAGCACAGATACGCAGTATTTT.